The 17 T cell receptor beta chains listed next were all sequenced from one sample in a study of blood T cell repertoires in COVID-19. TCRdb keeps only in-frame clones here, not all; method: immunoSEQ multiplex PCR. This sample has fewer than 300,000 clones, with 65% to 85% found just once. The sample comprised peripheral blood. The origin of the receptors is an elderly man with acute or convalescent COVID-19.

The chain couples TRBV25-1 to TRBJ2-5, with D perhaps matching TRBD2 (5 bases). From germline, CDR1 is MGHDK and CDR2 SYGVNS. The CDR3 loop spans 14 amino acids. With 4 bases removed from V and 7 bases from J, the gap between germline ends came to 16 bases. The CDR3 nucleotides are TGTGCCAGCAGTGGGACTCCCGCCGCAAGGACCCAGTACTTC. The encoded protein is CASSGTPAARTQYF.

Turning to this clone: The DNA is left out, because the CDR3 cannot be placed on it with certainty; the CDR3 is given as TCRdb lists it. The chain has TRBV12-3 or TRBV12-4 and TRBJ2-5; no DNA check was done on the table's D call, TRBD2. The CDR3 length equals 13 residues, ends included. The CDR3 spells CASSFDGLSGQYF.

The gene calls are TRBV30 and TRBJ1-2; the match to TRBD1 covers 9 bases. Germline CDR1 is GTSNPN and CDR2 is SVGIG (reference sequence). This CDR3 has 14 amino acids. Trimming took 0 bases from V and 6 from J; bases not matched to a gene: 5. This CDR3 is CAWSVTGGSHGYTF. CDR3 DNA: TGTGCCTGGAGTGTGACAGGGGGTAGCCATGGCTACACCTTC.

This rearrangement joins TRBV7-3 to TRBJ2-3; 8 bases map to TRBD2. The germline V gene has CDR1 SGHTA and CDR2 FQGTGA. The length of the CDR3 is 17 residues. With V trimmed by 4 bases and J by 0 bases, 9 bases remained unmatched. For the CDR3, the DNA is TGTGCCAGCAGCTCGCGCACTAGCGGACTAAGCACAGATACGCAGTATTTT. Protein product: CASSSRTSGLSTDTQYF.

This chain uses TRBV6-6 with TRBJ1-3; TRBD1 matches 8 bases. Trimming took 0 bases from V and 2 from J; bases not matched to a gene: 3. Looked up from germline, CDR1 is MNHNY and CDR2 is SVGAGI (reference sequence). The CDR3 has 16 residues. The CDR3 sequence is CASSYSQQGAGNTIYF. Written as DNA, the CDR3 is TGTGCCAGCAGTTACTCGCAACAGGGGGCTGGAAACACCATATATTTT.

The chain couples TRBV5-1 to TRBJ2-7; the match to TRBD1 covers 10 bases. CDR1 and CDR2 from the germline V gene are SGHRS and YFSETQ. Trimming cost V 4 bases and J 3 bases; bases outside gene matches: 7. The CDR3 length is 15 residues. CDR3 amino acids: CASSPTGTGVYEQYF. The CDR3 nucleotides read TGCGCCAGCAGCCCTACCGGGACAGGGGTCTACGAGCAGTACTTC.

J is TRBJ2-3 and V is TRBV7-8, with a tentative D call TRBD2 (6 bases). The V end was cut by 2 bases, the J end by 3 bases, with 12 bases between. The CDR3 is 15 residues long. Germline CDR1 SGHVS, CDR2 FQNEAQ. CDR3 protein: CASSLFSAGTDTQYF. The CDR3 DNA follows: TGTGCCAGCAGCTTATTTTCTGCGGGAACAGATACGCAGTATTTT.

The CDR3 DNA is TGCGCCAGCAGCCCGGACAGGGGAAGTACCGGCTACACCTTC. Amino acid sequence: CASSPDRGSTGYTF. The rearrangement uses TRBV4-1 and TRBJ1-2; 9 bases are shared with TRBD1. J was trimmed by 8 bases and V by 4 bases; bases with no gene match: 8. Germline V CDR1 and CDR2: MGHRA, YSYEKL. The CDR3 contains 14 residues.

The chain combines TRBV6-5 with TRBJ2-5; 8 bases match TRBD1. The V and J ends lost 2 bases and 5 bases, in that order; junction bases with no gene match: 7. Germline values: CDR1 MNHEY, CDR2 SVGAGI. This CDR3 is built from 15 residues. CDR3 nucleotide sequence: TGTGCCAGCAGTTACGGACAGGGTCTTATGGAGACCCAGTACTTC. Translating gives CASSYGQGLMETQYF.

The chain recombines TRBV3-1 (or the pseudogene TRBV3-2) with TRBJ1-5; D gene uncertain. Per germline, CDR1 LGHDT and CDR2 YNNKEL (reference sequence). The CDR3 is made up of 14 amino acids. Trimming removed 6 bases from V and 0 bases from J, with 9 bases in between. CDR3 sequence reads: CASSRSDSNQPQHF. CDR3 nucleotides: TGTGCCAGCAGTCGGTCCGATAGCAATCAGCCCCAGCATTTT.

This clone came up a few times. This chain uses TRBV24-1 with TRBJ2-3, with 7 positions matching TRBD1. Trimming cost V 5 bases and J 4 bases; bases outside gene matches: 8. The CDR3 is made up of 15 amino acids. Germline V gene sequence: CDR1 KGHDR, CDR2 SFDVKD. CDR3 amino acids: CATSGRVGGADTQYF. The CDR3, as DNA: TGTGCCACCAGTGGAAGGGTAGGGGGCGCAGATACGCAGTATTTT.

V and J are TRBV5-4 and TRBJ1-2; maybe TRBD1 (5 bases). V was trimmed by 9 bases and J by 0 bases, leaving 12 bases between them. The CDR3 is made up of 13 amino acids. CDR1 and CDR2 from the germline V gene are SGHNT and YYREEE (reference sequence). CDR3 coding DNA: TGTGCCACCGTACAGGATTCTAACTATGGCTACACCTTC. Translated: CATVQDSNYGYTF. Complete variable domain (other parts from reference TRBV5-4 and TRBJ1-2): ETGVTQSPTHLIKTRGQQVTLRCSSQSGHNTVSWYQQALGQGPQFIFQYYREEENGRGNFPPRFSGLQFPNYSSELNVNALELDDSALYLCATVQDSNYGYTFGSGTRLTVV.

There are a few counts of this clone. The chain employs TRBV30 and TRBJ1-2; tentative D call: TRBD1 (6 bases). The V end lost 0 bases, the J end lost 0 bases, and 11 bases lay between the germline ends. This CDR3 is built from 15 residues. Germline V gene sequence: CDR1 GTSNPN, CDR2 SVGIG (reference sequence). As DNA, the CDR3 is TGTGCCTGGAGTGTACCTACAGGGTCTAACTATGGCTACACCTTC. As protein: CAWSVPTGSNYGYTF.

The rearrangement joins TRBV3-1 (or the pseudogene TRBV3-2) to TRBJ1-3; the D gene is possibly TRBD1 (6 bases). Germline assignment: CDR1 LGHDT and CDR2 YNNKEL (reference sequence). Deletions cut 3 bases from V and 1 base from J, with 13 bases between. The CDR3 extends over 16 amino acids. Written as DNA, the CDR3 is TGTGCCAGCAGCCAGACAGGTAGTGGGTCTGGAAACACCATATATTTT. It codes for CASSQTGSGSGNTIYF.

V is TRBV7-8 and J is TRBJ1-5; unclear D gene. Between the trimmed V and J ends, which lost 5 bases and 3 bases, there was a span of 8 bases. Germline loops: CDR1 SGHVS, CDR2 FQNEAQ. There are 13 residues in the CDR3. CDR3 sequence reads: CASSDSLNQPQHF. CDR3 sequence (DNA): TGTGCCAGCAGCGATAGCCTCAATCAGCCCCAGCATTTT.

This clone was observed once. V and J are TRBV7-2 and TRBJ1-6; no clear D. This CDR3 is built from 18 residues. V lost 4 bases to trimming and J lost 7 bases, with 23 bases between them. The germline V gene has CDR1 SGHTA and CDR2 FQGNSA. The CDR3 DNA reads TGTGCCAGCAGCTCCCCACCGGGGTCACGACTGGGAAATTCACCCCTCCACTTT. Translation gives CASSSPPGSRLGNSPLHF.

The chain employs TRBV6-5 and TRBJ2-7, with D possibly matching TRBD2 (5 bases). The CDR3 length is 13 residues. Germline V gene data show CDR1 as MNHEY and CDR2 as SVGAGI. Trimming stripped 6 bases from V and 0 bases from J, with 9 bases between. CDR3 amino acids: CASRWAGSYEQYF. The CDR3 DNA reads as TGTGCCAGCAGATGGGCGGGCTCCTACGAGCAGTACTTC.